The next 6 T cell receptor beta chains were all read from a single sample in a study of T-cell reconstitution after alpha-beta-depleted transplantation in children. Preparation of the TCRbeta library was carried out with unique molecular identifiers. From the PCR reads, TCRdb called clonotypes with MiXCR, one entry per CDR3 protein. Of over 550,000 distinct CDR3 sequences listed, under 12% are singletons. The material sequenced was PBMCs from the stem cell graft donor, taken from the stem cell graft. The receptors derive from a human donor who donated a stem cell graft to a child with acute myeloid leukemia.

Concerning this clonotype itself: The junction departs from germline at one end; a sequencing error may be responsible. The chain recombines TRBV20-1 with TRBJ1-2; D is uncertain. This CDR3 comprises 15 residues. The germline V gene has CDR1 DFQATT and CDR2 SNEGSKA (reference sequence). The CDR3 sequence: CCARDLRGSNYGYTF. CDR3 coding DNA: TGCTGTGCTAGAGATCTGCGAGGATCTAACTATGGCTACACCTTC.

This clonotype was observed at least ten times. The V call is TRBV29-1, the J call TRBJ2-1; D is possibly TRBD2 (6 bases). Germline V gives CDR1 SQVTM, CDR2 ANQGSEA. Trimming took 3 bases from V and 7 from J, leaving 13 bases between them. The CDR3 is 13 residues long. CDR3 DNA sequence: TGCAGCGTTGATGGGGGGTTGGGAAATGAGCAGTTCTTC. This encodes CSVDGGLGNEQFF.

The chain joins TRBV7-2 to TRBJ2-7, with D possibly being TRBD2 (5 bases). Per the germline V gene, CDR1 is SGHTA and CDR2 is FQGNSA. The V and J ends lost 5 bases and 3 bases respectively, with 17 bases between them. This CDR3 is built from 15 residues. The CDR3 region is CASSPGGPVIYEQYF. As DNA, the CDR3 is TGTGCCAGCAGCCCCGGAGGCCCGGTGATCTACGAGCAGTACTTC.

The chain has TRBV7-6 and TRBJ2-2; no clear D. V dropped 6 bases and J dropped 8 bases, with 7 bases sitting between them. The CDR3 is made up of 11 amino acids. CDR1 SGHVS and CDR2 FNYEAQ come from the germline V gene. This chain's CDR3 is CASRTLGELFF. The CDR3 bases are TGTGCCAGCAGGACTTTGGGGGAGCTGTTTTTT. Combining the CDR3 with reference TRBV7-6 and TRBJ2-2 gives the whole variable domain GAGVSQSPRYKVTKRGQDVALRCDPISGHVSLYWYRQALGQGPEFLTYFNYEAQQDKSGLPNDRFSAERPEGSISTLTIQRTEQRDSAMYRCASRTLGELFFGEGSRLTVL.

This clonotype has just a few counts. The CDR3 loop reads CASSKPGLQNYGYTF. In DNA, the CDR3 is TGTGCCAGCAGCAAACCGGGACTCCAAAATTATGGCTACACCTTC. The chain employs TRBV9 and TRBJ1-2; a possible D gene is TRBD1 (5 bases). V was cut by 4 bases and J by 5 bases, with 18 bases left in between. This CDR3 spans 15 amino acids. Germline values: CDR1 SGDLS, CDR2 YYNGEE.

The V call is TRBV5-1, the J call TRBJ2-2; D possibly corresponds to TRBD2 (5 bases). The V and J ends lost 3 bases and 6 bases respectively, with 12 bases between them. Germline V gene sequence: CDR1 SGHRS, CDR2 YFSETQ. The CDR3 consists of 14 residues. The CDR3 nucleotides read TGCGCCAGCAGCTGGGATACTAGTTCCGGGGAGCTGTTTTTT. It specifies CASSWDTSSGELFF.